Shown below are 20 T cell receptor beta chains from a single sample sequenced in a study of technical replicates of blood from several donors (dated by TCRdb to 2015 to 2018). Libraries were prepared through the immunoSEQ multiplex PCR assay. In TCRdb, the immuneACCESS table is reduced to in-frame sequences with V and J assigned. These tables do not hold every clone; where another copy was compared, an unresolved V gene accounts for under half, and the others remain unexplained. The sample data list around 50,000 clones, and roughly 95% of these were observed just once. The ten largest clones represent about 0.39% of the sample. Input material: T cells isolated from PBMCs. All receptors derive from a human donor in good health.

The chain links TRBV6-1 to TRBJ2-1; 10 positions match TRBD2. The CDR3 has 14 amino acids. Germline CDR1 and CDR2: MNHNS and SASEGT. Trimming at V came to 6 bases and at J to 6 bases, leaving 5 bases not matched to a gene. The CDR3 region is CASRLAGEGNEQFF. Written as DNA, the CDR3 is TGTGCCAGCAGGCTAGCGGGAGAGGGCAATGAGCAGTTCTTC.

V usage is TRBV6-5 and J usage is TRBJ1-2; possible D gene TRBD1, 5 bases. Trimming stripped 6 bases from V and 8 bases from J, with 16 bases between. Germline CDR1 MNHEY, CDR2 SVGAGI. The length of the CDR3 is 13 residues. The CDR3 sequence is CASRAQGSHGYTF. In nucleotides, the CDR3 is TGTGCCAGCAGGGCCCAGGGATCGCACGGCTACACCTTC.

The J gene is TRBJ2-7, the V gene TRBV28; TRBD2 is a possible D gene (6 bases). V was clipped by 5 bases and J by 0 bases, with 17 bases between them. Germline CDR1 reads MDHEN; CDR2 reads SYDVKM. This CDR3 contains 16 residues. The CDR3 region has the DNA TGTGCCAGCAGTCCTATGACAGCGGGCGTCTCCTACGAGCAGTACTTC. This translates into CASSPMTAGVSYEQYF.

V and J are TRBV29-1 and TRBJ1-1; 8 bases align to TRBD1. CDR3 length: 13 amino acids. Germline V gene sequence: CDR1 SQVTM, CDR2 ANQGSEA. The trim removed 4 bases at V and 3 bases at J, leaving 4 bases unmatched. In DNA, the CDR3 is TGCAGCGTTGTGATACAGGGGGACACTGAAGCTTTCTTT. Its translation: CSVVIQGDTEAFF.

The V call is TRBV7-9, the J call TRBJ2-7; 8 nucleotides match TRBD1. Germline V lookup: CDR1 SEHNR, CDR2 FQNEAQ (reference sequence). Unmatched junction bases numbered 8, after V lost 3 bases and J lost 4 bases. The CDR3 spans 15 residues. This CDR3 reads CASSFIGTGQYEQYF. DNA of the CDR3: TGTGCCAGCAGCTTTATAGGGACAGGCCAGTACGAGCAGTACTTC.

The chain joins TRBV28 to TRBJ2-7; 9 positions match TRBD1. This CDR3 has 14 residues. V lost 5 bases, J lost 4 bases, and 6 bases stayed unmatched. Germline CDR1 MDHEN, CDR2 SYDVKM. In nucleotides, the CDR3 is TGTGCCAGCAGTCGGGACAGGGAGGTTTACGAGCAGTACTTC. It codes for CASSRDREVYEQYF.

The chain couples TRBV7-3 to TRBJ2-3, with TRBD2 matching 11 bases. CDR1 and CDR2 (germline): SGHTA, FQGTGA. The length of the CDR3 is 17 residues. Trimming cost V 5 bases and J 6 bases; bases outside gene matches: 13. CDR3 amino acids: CASSMGLAEGVGDTQYF. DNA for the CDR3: TGTGCCAGCAGCATGGGACTAGCGGAGGGGGTAGGCGATACGCAGTATTTT.

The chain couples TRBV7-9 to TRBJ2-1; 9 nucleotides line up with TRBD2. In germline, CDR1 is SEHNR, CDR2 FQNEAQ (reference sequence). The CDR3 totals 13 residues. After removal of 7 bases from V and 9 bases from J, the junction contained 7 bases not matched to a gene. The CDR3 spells CASTRAGGVEQFF. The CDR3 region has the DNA TGTGCCAGCACCCGAGCGGGAGGAGTTGAGCAGTTCTTC.

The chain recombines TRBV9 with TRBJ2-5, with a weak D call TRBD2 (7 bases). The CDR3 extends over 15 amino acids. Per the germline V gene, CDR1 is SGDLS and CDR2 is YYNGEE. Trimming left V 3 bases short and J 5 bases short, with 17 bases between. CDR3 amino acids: CASSAPGGGAETQYF. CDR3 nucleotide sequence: TGTGCCAGCAGCGCCCCAGGTGGGGGGGCGGAGACCCAGTACTTC.

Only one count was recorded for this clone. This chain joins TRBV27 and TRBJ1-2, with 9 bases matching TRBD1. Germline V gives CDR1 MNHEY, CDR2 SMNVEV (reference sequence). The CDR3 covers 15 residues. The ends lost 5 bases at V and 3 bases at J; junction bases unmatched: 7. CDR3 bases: TGTGCCAGCAGTGAGAACAGGGGGCTCGACTATGGCTACACCTTC. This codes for CASSENRGLDYGYTF.

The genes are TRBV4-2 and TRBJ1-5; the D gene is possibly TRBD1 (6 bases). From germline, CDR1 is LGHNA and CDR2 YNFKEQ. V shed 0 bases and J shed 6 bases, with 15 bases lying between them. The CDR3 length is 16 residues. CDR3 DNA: TGTGCCAGCAGCCAAGAACCAGGGGAAGTCGGTCAGCCCCAGCATTTT. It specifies CASSQEPGEVGQPQHF.

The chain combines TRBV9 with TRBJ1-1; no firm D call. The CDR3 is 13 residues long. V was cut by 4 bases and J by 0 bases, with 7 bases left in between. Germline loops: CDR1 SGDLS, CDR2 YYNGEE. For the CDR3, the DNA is TGTGCCAGCAGCCCCCTGTTGAACACTGAAGCTTTCTTT. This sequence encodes CASSPLLNTEAFF. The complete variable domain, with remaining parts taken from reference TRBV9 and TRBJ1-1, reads DSGVTQTPKHLITATGQRVTLRCSPRSGDLSVYWYQQSLDQGLQFLIQYYNGEERAKGNILERFSAQQFPDLHSELNLSSLELGDSALYFCASSPLLNTEAFFGQGTRLTVV.

CDR3 sequence (DNA): TGCGCCAGCAGCTCGAGTGGACAGAAGGGGTCCCAAGAGACCCAGTACTTC. Its translation is CASSSSGQKGSQETQYF. This chain connects TRBV5-1 to TRBJ2-5, with D tentatively TRBD1 (6 bases). The CDR3 is 17 amino acids. The germline gives CDR1 SGHRS, CDR2 YFSETQ. V lost 3 bases and J lost 1, with 19 bases in between.

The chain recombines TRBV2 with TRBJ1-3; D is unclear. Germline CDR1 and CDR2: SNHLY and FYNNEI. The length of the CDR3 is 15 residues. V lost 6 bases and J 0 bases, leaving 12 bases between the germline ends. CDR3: CASSLDKYSGNTIYF. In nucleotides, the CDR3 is TGTGCCAGCAGCCTTGACAAATACTCTGGAAACACCATATATTTT.

CDR3 sequence reads: CASSLAGSNEQFF. CDR3 DNA: TGCGCCAGCAGCCTAGCGGGCTCCAATGAGCAGTTCTTC. The gene calls are TRBV5-1 and TRBJ2-1; 8 bases agree with TRBD2. The junction had 3 bases not matched to a gene; V was cut back by 4 bases and J by 6 bases. Germline V gene lookup returns CDR1 SGHRS and CDR2 YFSETQ. The length of the CDR3 is 13 residues.

CDR3 residues: CASSSWKLASRGYEQYF. In nucleotides, the CDR3 is TGTGCCAGCAGCTCCTGGAAACTAGCGTCCCGTGGCTACGAGCAGTACTTC. This chain connects TRBV11-3 to TRBJ2-7; 7 bases are shared with TRBD2. The V gene end was trimmed by 4 bases and the J gene end by 3 bases; junction bases not matched to a gene: 15. CDR3 length: 17 amino acids. Germline V CDR1 and CDR2: SGHNT, YENEEA.

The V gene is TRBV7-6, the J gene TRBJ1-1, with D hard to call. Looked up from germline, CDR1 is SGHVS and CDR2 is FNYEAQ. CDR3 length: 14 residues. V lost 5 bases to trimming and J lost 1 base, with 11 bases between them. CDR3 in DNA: TGTGCCAGCAGCCCCTTTCAGAAGAACACTGAAGCTTTCTTT. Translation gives CASSPFQKNTEAFF.

The CDR3 loop reads CASSFPSSYEQYF. As DNA, the CDR3 is TGTGCCAGCAGCTTCCCGAGCTCCTACGAGCAGTACTTC. The rearrangement links TRBV7-8 to TRBJ2-7; D uncertain. Germline lookup yields CDR1 SGHVS and CDR2 FQNEAQ. Trimming removed 3 bases from V and 0 bases from J, with 6 bases in between. The CDR3 is 13 residues long.

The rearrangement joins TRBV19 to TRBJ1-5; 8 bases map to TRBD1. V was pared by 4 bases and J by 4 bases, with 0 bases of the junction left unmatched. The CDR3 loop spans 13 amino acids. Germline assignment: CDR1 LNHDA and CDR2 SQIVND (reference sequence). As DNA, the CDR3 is TGTGCCAGTAGTAGGGACAGGAATCAGCCCCAGCATTTT. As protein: CASSRDRNQPQHF.

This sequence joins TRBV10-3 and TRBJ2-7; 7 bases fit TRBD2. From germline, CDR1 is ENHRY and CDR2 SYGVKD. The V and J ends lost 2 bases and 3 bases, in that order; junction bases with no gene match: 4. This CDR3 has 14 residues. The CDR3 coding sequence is TGTGCCATCAGTGAGCCGGGACTACTCTACGAGCAGTACTTC. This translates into CAISEPGLLYEQYF.